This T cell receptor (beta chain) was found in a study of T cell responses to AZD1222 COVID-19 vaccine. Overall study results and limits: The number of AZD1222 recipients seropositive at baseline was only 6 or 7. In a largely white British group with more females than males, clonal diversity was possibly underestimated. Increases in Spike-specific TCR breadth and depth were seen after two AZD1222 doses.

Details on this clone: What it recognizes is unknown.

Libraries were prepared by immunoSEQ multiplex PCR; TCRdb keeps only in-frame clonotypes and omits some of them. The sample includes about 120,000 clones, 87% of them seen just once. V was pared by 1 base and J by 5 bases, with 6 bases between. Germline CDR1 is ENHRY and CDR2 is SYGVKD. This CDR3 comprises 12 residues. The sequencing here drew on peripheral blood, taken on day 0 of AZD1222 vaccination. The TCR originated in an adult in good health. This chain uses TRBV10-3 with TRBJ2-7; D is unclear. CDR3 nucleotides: TGTGCCATCAGTGAGTTGTCGGACGAGCAGTACTTC. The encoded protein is CAISELSDEQYF.